The 25 T cell receptor beta chains presented below share a single source sample, sequenced in a study of blood T cell repertoires in COVID-19. Clones were read by immunoSEQ multiplex PCR, and TCRdb kept only the in-frame ones, dropping some. This table holds about 140,000 clones, nearly 90% found once. Sample: peripheral blood. Source of these receptors: a man aged 65 to 85 with acute or convalescent COVID-19.

This clone appeared a few times. The V gene is TRBV6-5, the J gene TRBJ1-1; possible D gene TRBD1, 5 bases. CDR1 is MNHEY and CDR2 is SVGAGI in the germline V gene. V was pared by 8 bases and J by 3 bases, with 19 bases between. The CDR3 sequence is 15 residues long. Here the CDR3 DNA reads TGTGCCAGCGGAGGGGCAGGCCGTGGGGACACTGAAGCTTTCTTT. Translated, it gives CASGGAGRGDTEAFF.

The rearrangement joins TRBV9 to TRBJ2-5; 8 bases line up with TRBD2. Germline lookup yields CDR1 SGDLS and CDR2 YYNGEE. V lost 0 bases, J lost 4 bases, and 11 bases stayed unmatched. This CDR3 region has 17 residues. The CDR3 reads CASSVGGGRQGRETQYF. The CDR3 coding sequence is TGTGCCAGCAGCGTAGGGGGCGGGAGGCAAGGGAGAGAGACCCAGTACTTC.

V and J are TRBV7-2 and TRBJ2-1, with TRBD2 identical over 8 bases. Germline lookup yields CDR1 SGHTA and CDR2 FQGNSA. Germline trimming cut 1 base from V and 3 bases from J; bases unmatched to any gene: 5. The CDR3 runs 16 residues. CDR3 nucleotides: TGTGCCAGCAGCTTAGTGGCGCGGGAGGTCTACAATGAGCAGTTCTTC. It is translated as CASSLVAREVYNEQFF.

A note on this clone: An end of the junction differs from the germline gene, which may be a read error. The gene calls are TRBV7-9 and TRBJ2-5, with D perhaps TRBD1 (6 bases). The CDR3 extends over 15 amino acids. CDR1 and CDR2 (germline): SEHNR, FQNEAQ (reference sequence). CDR3 nucleotides: TGTGCCAGCAGCCTCGAGGTCGGGACACAAGGGACCCAGTACTTC. Protein product: CASSLEVGTQGTQYF.

This chain links TRBV3-1 (or the pseudogene TRBV3-2) with TRBJ2-7; D might be TRBD2 (8 bases). CDR1 LGHDT and CDR2 YNNKEL come from the germline V gene (reference sequence). The CDR3 is made up of 14 amino acids. Trimming left V 0 bases short and J 5 bases short, with 11 bases between. The CDR3 loop reads CASSQDGRGHEQYF. CDR3 DNA: TGTGCCAGCAGCCAAGACGGGAGGGGGCACGAGCAGTACTTC.

The chain couples TRBV3-1 (or the pseudogene TRBV3-2) to TRBJ2-1; possibly TRBD2 for D (6 bases). V gave up 1 base and J gave up 8 bases, with 18 bases separating them. The CDR3 spans 16 residues. Germline CDR1 is LGHDT and CDR2 is YNNKEL (reference sequence). The CDR3 DNA sequence: TGTGCCAGCAGCCAAGTGGCGGGGCGGGGCGTCGATGAGCAGTTCTTC. This gives the protein CASSQVAGRGVDEQFF.

The CDR3 bases are TGCGCCAGCAGCCAAGGGGACAGTTCTAACTATGGCTACACCTTC. Residues: CASSQGDSSNYGYTF. The V call is TRBV5-1, the J call TRBJ1-2, with 7 bases matching TRBD1. V lost 4 bases to trimming and J lost 0 bases; unmatched junction nucleotides: 6. The CDR3 has 15 amino acids. From germline, CDR1 is SGHRS and CDR2 YFSETQ.

The rearrangement joins TRBV6-1 to TRBJ1-4, with TRBD1 identical over 8 bases. The V and J ends lost 3 bases and 6 bases, in that order; junction bases with no gene match: 9. CDR3 length equals 16 residues. Germline assignment: CDR1 MNHNS and CDR2 SASEGT. The CDR3 protein is CASSDQTGTGDEKLFF. Written as DNA, the CDR3 is TGTGCCAGCAGTGATCAAACAGGGACAGGCGATGAAAAACTGTTTTTT.

The rearrangement uses TRBV6-1 and TRBJ1-2, with D perhaps matching TRBD1 (6 bases). The CDR3 is 14 residues long. V was shortened by 1 base and J by 6 bases, with 12 bases between the two germline ends. Germline loops: CDR1 MNHNS, CDR2 SASEGT. CDR3 amino acids: CASSEGNTGNGYTF. Here the CDR3 DNA reads TGTGCCAGCAGTGAAGGTAACACAGGGAATGGCTACACCTTC.

The genes are TRBV5-1 and TRBJ1-1, with a possible D match to TRBD1 (6 bases). V was cut by 2 bases and J by 0 bases, with 11 bases left in between. From germline, CDR1 is SGHRS and CDR2 YFSETQ. The CDR3 has 15 amino acids. The CDR3 DNA is TGCGCCAGCAGCTTCCAGGGACAATTGAACACTGAAGCTTTCTTT. This gives the protein CASSFQGQLNTEAFF. Looking up the rest from reference TRBV5-1 and TRBJ1-1 gives the full variable domain: KAGVTQTPRYLIKTRGQQVTLSCSPISGHRSVSWYQQTPGQGLQFLFEYFSETQRNKGNFPGRFSGRQFSNSRSEMNVSTLELGDSALYLCASSFQGQLNTEAFFGQGTRLTVV.

The table lists this clone with a count of one. The chain is built from TRBV28 and TRBJ2-3; D is possibly TRBD1 (7 bases). Germline V gene data show CDR1 as MDHEN and CDR2 as SYDVKM. The CDR3 extends over 15 amino acids. The V end was cut by 7 bases, the J end by 4 bases, with 18 bases between. The chain's CDR3 is CASTSPGGGADTQYF. For the CDR3, the DNA is TGTGCCAGCACCTCACCTGGAGGGGGCGCAGATACGCAGTATTTT.

V and J are TRBV11-2 and TRBJ1-6; 10 bases fit TRBD1. Germline V gene data show CDR1 as SGHAT and CDR2 as FQNNGV. Losses at the gene ends were 5 bases for V and 10 bases for J; bases not matched to a gene: 11. The CDR3 runs 16 residues. This CDR3 reads CASSITAGTGASPLHF. DNA of the CDR3: TGTGCCAGCAGCATCACTGCCGGGACAGGGGCCTCACCCCTCCACTTT.

This chain joins TRBV2 and TRBJ2-7, with 8 positions matching TRBD1. Germline trimming cut 1 base from V and 1 base from J; bases unmatched to any gene: 9. Per germline, CDR1 SNHLY and CDR2 FYNNEI. The CDR3 contains 17 residues. The CDR3 is CASSEGQGANLSYEQYF. CDR3 nucleotide sequence: TGTGCCAGCAGTGAAGGTCAGGGGGCGAACCTATCCTACGAGCAGTACTTC.

This chain joins TRBV6-1 and TRBJ1-1, with 7 bases fitting TRBD1. The germline gives CDR1 MNHNS, CDR2 SASEGT. The CDR3 length is 14 residues. Germline trimming cut 4 bases from V and 0 bases from J; bases unmatched to any gene: 2. The CDR3 here is CASSGTGLNTEAFF. CDR3 DNA sequence: TGTGCCAGCAGTGGGACAGGTTTGAACACTGAAGCTTTCTTT.

This clone was seen a handful of times. J is TRBJ1-6 and V is TRBV15; D perhaps matches TRBD1 (6 bases). The CDR3 is 14 residues long. Germline assignment: CDR1 LNHNV and CDR2 YYDKDF (reference sequence). Deletions cut 3 bases from V and 4 bases from J, with 7 bases between. The CDR3: CATSRQGYNSPLHF. As DNA, the CDR3 is TGTGCCACCAGCAGGCAGGGGTATAATTCACCCCTCCACTTT.

The J gene is TRBJ1-2, the V gene TRBV5-4; D gene ambiguous. Germline values: CDR1 SGHNT, CDR2 YYREEE (reference sequence). This CDR3 comprises 15 residues. Trimming stripped 5 bases from V and 14 bases from J, with 28 bases between. CDR3 loop: CASRPGVSLSPFNTF. In nucleotides, the CDR3 is TGTGCCAGCAGACCCGGGGTGTCGTTATCCCCTTTTAATACCTTC.

The chain carries TRBV7-9 and TRBJ2-5, with D unclear. CDR1 is SEHNR, CDR2 FQNEAQ, per germline (reference sequence). With 8 bases removed from V and 8 bases from J, the gap between germline ends came to 18 bases. The CDR3 is 13 amino acids. The CDR3 protein is CASALRQQGTQYF. CDR3 nucleotides: TGTGCCAGCGCCCTCAGGCAGCAAGGAACCCAGTACTTC.

This chain joins TRBV15 and TRBJ2-5; D gene uncertain. This CDR3 contains 15 residues. The germline V gene has CDR1 LNHNV and CDR2 YYDKDF (reference sequence). V was trimmed by 0 bases and J by 5 bases, leaving 13 bases between them. CDR3 sequence (DNA): TGTGCCACCAGCAGAGATATAGTAGAGGCGGAGACCCAGTACTTC. Protein sequence: CATSRDIVEAETQYF.

V and J are TRBV7-3 and TRBJ1-2, with D possibly matching TRBD1 (6 bases). Germline-derived CDR1 and CDR2 are SGHTA and FQGTGA. Deletions cut 4 bases from V and 4 bases from J, with 13 bases between. The CDR3 spans 14 residues. CDR3 sequence: CASSSGQKSYGYTF. The CDR3 coding sequence is TGTGCCAGCAGCTCTGGACAGAAAAGCTATGGCTACACCTTC.

J is TRBJ1-2 and V is TRBV27; TRBD1 matches 7 bases. V shed 6 bases, J shed 1 base, and the junction held 8 bases outside the gene matches. Germline V CDR1 and CDR2: MNHEY, SMNVEV (reference sequence). This CDR3 is built from 15 residues. CDR3 in DNA: TGTGCCAGCAGCAAACAGGGACAGATTAACTATGGCTACACCTTC. This encodes CASSKQGQINYGYTF.

The chain joins TRBV20-1 to TRBJ1-1, with 8 bases identical to TRBD1. CDR1 and CDR2 (germline): DFQATT, SNEGSKA (reference sequence). This CDR3 is 11 amino acids long. Trimming cost V 5 bases and J 6 bases; bases outside gene matches: 2. CDR3: CSALDRAEAFF. CDR3 nucleotides: TGCAGTGCTTTGGACAGGGCTGAAGCTTTCTTT.

The J gene is TRBJ1-4, the V gene TRBV7-9; perhaps TRBD1 as D (6 bases). This CDR3 spans 15 amino acids. Trimming stripped 6 bases from V and 5 bases from J, with 16 bases between. Germline V gene sequence: CDR1 SEHNR, CDR2 FQNEAQ (reference sequence). In nucleotides, the CDR3 is TGTGCCAGCAGACCAAACGGACAGCTGAATGAAAAACTGTTTTTT. It is translated as CASRPNGQLNEKLFF.

DNA for the CDR3: TGTGCCAGCAGTCCTAGTGGGTATGTTGATGAAGCTTTCTTT. Translation: CASSPSGYVDEAFF. The chain employs TRBV27 and TRBJ1-1; D gene uncertain. The CDR3 is 14 amino acids. Between the trimmed V and J ends, which lost 5 bases and 7 bases, there was a span of 17 bases. Germline assignment: CDR1 MNHEY and CDR2 SMNVEV (reference sequence).

The chain has TRBV6-6 and TRBJ1-1, with 7 bases aligning to TRBD1. There are 12 residues in the CDR3. Germline CDR1 and CDR2: MNHNY and SVGAGI (reference sequence). The V segment lost 6 bases and the J segment 6 bases; nucleotides outside the gene matches: 4. The CDR3 reads CASRPDRAEAFF. CDR3 bases: TGTGCCAGCAGGCCCGACAGGGCTGAAGCTTTCTTT.

The rearrangement links TRBV7-2 to TRBJ2-1; TRBD1 matches at 8 bases. Germline V gives CDR1 SGHTA, CDR2 FQGNSA. The CDR3 is 16 residues long. J was trimmed by 0 bases and V by 5 bases; bases with no gene match: 6. The CDR3 DNA is TGTGCCAGCAGCACTTCTGGGACAGGCTCCTACAATGAGCAGTTCTTC. Translated: CASSTSGTGSYNEQFF.